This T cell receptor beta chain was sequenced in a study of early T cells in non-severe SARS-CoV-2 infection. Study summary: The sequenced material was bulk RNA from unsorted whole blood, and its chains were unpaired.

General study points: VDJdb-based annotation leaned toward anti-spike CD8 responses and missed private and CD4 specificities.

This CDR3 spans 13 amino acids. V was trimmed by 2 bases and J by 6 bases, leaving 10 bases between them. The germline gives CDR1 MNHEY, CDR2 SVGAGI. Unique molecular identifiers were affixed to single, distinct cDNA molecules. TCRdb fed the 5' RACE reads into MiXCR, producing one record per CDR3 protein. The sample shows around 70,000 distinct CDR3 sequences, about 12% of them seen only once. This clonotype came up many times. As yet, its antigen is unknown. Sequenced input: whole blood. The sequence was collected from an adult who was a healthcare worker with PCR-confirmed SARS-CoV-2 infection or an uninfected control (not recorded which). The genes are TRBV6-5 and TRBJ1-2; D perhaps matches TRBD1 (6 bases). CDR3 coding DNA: TGTGCCAGCAGTTACATGGGGGCGGATGGCTACACCTTC. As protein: CASSYMGADGYTF.